Shown below are 21 T cell receptor beta chains from a single sample sequenced in a study of cytomegalovirus exposure and HLA in healthy donors. The PCR ran on 60 Vbeta and 13 Jbeta primers. Measured with immunoSEQ multiplex PCR; TCRdb has only the in-frame clones, and not every one. The profile shows some 170,000 clones, just under 80% of them singletons. Sequenced input: PBMCs. These receptors originate from a man aged 18 to 35 in good health and CMV-seropositive.

The chain couples TRBV25-1 to TRBJ2-1; TRBD1 might be the D (6 bases). This CDR3 region has 16 residues. Germline V gene lookup returns CDR1 MGHDK and CDR2 SYGVNS. V lost 3 bases and J 4 bases, leaving 16 bases between the germline ends. CDR3 in DNA: TGTGCCAGCAGTGACCCCACAGGGAGAAATTACAATGAGCAGTTCTTC. Its protein is CASSDPTGRNYNEQFF.

V and J are TRBV10-1 and TRBJ2-3, with 8 nucleotides matching TRBD2. CDR1 WNHNN and CDR2 SYGVQD come from the germline V gene (reference sequence). V lost 5 bases to trimming and J lost 4 bases; unmatched junction nucleotides: 11. The length of the CDR3 is 16 residues. Written as DNA, the CDR3 is TGCGCCAGCAGTTCGGGGGGGAGAAGAGGCCCAGATACGCAGTATTTT. Translating gives CASSSGGRRGPDTQYF.

The genes are TRBV6-6 and TRBJ2-5; no definite D call. There are 12 residues in the CDR3. In germline, CDR1 is MNHNY, CDR2 SVGAGI (reference sequence). V lost 2 bases and J lost 3, with 4 bases in between. The CDR3 sequence: CASSYTEETQYF. The CDR3 nucleotides read TGTGCCAGCAGTTACACAGAAGAGACCCAGTACTTC.

The chain links TRBV6-6 to TRBJ2-1, with TRBD2 identical over 11 bases. The junction had 5 bases not matched to a gene; V was cut back by 7 bases and J by 6 bases. This CDR3 comprises 14 residues. Germline V gene data show CDR1 as MNHNY and CDR2 as SVGAGI (reference sequence). The CDR3 spells CASMTSGILNEQFF. CDR3 in DNA: TGTGCCAGCATGACTAGCGGGATCCTCAATGAGCAGTTCTTC.

This clone was counted once. The chain recombines TRBV10-3 with TRBJ2-7; TRBD2 is a possible D gene (6 bases). Germline V gene data show CDR1 as ENHRY and CDR2 as SYGVKD. The CDR3 runs to 13 residues. CDR3 in DNA: TGTGCATCAGGAGGGTCGAGCTCCTACGAGCAGTACTTC. Translating gives CASGGSSSYEQYF.

This clone has a handful of counts. Other DNA variants within this sample encode the same CDR3. The chain employs TRBV6-5 and TRBJ1-5; TRBD1 aligns across 7 bases. V shed 6 bases and J 2 bases; nucleotides not matched to a gene: 7. CDR3 length: 15 residues. Germline CDR1 and CDR2: MNHEY and SVGAGI. The CDR3 is CASSRDRAGNQPQHF. CDR3 nucleotide sequence: TGTGCCAGCAGCAGAGACAGGGCGGGCAATCAGCCCCAGCATTTT.

The chain is built from TRBV7-8 and TRBJ2-7, with 7 nucleotides matching TRBD2. The CDR3 is 14 residues long. After removal of 8 bases from V and 2 bases from J, the junction contained 9 bases not matched to a gene. Looked up from germline, CDR1 is SGHVS and CDR2 is FQNEAQ. The CDR3 DNA is TGTGCCAGCGGTTGGGGAGGGGAGACCTACGAGCAGTACTTC. Its protein product is CASGWGGETYEQYF.

J is TRBJ1-1 and V is TRBV4-1, with 10 nucleotides matching TRBD1. This CDR3 has 16 residues. CDR1 is MGHRA, CDR2 YSYEKL, per germline. Germline trimming cut 4 bases from V and 0 bases from J; bases unmatched to any gene: 5. In nucleotides, the CDR3 is TGCGCCAGCAGCCCAGGACAGGGGGGGGTGAACACTGAAGCTTTCTTT. Protein product: CASSPGQGGVNTEAFF.

The rearrangement uses TRBV5-6 and TRBJ2-3, with 7 bases aligning to TRBD2. CDR1 and CDR2 from the germline V gene are SGHDT and YYEEEE. J gave up 3 bases and V 4 bases, and 8 bases lay outside the gene matches. The CDR3 covers 15 residues. The CDR3 is CASSASGEGTDTQYF. In DNA form, the CDR3 reads TGTGCCAGCAGCGCCTCCGGGGAGGGAACAGATACGCAGTATTTT.

V gene TRBV18 combines with J gene TRBJ2-3; 7 nucleotides match TRBD1. There are 15 residues in the CDR3. The V gene end was trimmed by 4 bases and the J gene end by 2 bases; junction bases not matched to a gene: 6. Looked up from germline, CDR1 is KGHSH and CDR2 is LQKENI. CDR3 coding DNA: TGTGCCAGCTCACTTCAGAGGGGGCTCACAGATACGCAGTATTTT. Translation: CASSLQRGLTDTQYF.

The V call is TRBV9, the J call TRBJ1-3; 9 bases align to TRBD1. Per germline, CDR1 SGDLS and CDR2 YYNGEE. CDR3 length equals 19 residues. Germline trimming cut 3 bases from V and 1 base from J; bases unmatched to any gene: 14. The CDR3 spells CASSDKTGTGFFSGNTIYF. CDR3 coding DNA: TGTGCCAGCAGCGACAAAACCGGGACAGGGTTTTTTTCTGGAAACACCATATATTTT.

This chain joins TRBV30 and TRBJ2-3; 7 bases align to TRBD2. Germline V gene sequence: CDR1 GTSNPN, CDR2 SVGIG (reference sequence). CDR3 length: 15 amino acids. The V gene end was trimmed by 4 bases and the J gene end by 6 bases; junction bases not matched to a gene: 13. The CDR3 nucleotides read TGTGCCTGGACTCTGGCGGGAGAAGTTACCGATACGCAGTATTTT. Amino acids: CAWTLAGEVTDTQYF.

The chain carries TRBV28 and TRBJ2-3, with 10 nucleotides matching TRBD2. The J segment lost 6 bases and the V segment lost 3 bases, leaving 3 bases of the junction unmatched. The germline CDR1 and CDR2 sequences are MDHEN and SYDVKM. The length of the CDR3 is 14 residues. This CDR3 is CASSFGLAADTQYF. The CDR3 region has the DNA TGTGCCAGCAGTTTCGGACTAGCGGCTGATACGCAGTATTTT. The variable domain in full, completed from reference TRBV28 and TRBJ2-3, reads DVKVTQSSRYLVKRTGEKVFLECVQDMDHENMFWYRQDPGLGLRLIYFSYDVKMKEKGDIPEGYSVSREKKERFSLILESASTNQTSMYLCASSFGLAADTQYFGPGTRLTVL.

J is TRBJ2-7 and V is TRBV15; the D is unclear. The V gene lost 7 bases and the J gene lost 0 bases, with 10 bases spanning the gap. This CDR3 is 13 amino acids long. The germline gives CDR1 LNHNV, CDR2 YYDKDF (reference sequence). The DNA of the CDR3 is TGTGCCACCAACCCTAGTGACTCCTACGAGCAGTACTTC. Translating gives CATNPSDSYEQYF. Full variable domain (outside the CDR3, taken from reference TRBV15 and TRBJ2-7): DAMVIQNPRYQVTQFGKPVTLSCSQTLNHNVMYWYQQKSSQAPKLLFHYYDKDFNNEADTPDNFQSRRPNTSFCFLDIRSPGLGDTAMYLCATNPSDSYEQYFGPGTRLTVT.

The table lists this clone with a count of one. V gene TRBV9 combines with J gene TRBJ2-7; D not certain. V was cut by 0 bases and J by 0 bases, with 7 bases left in between. Germline loops: CDR1 SGDLS, CDR2 YYNGEE. The CDR3 extends over 14 amino acids. This CDR3 reads CASSVDHTSYEQYF. CDR3 DNA sequence: TGTGCCAGCAGCGTAGATCACACCTCCTACGAGCAGTACTTC.

In its sample, this clone was seen once. The V gene is TRBV5-1, the J gene TRBJ1-1; 8 nucleotides agree with TRBD1. The length of the CDR3 is 15 residues. The V gene's germline CDR1 is SGHRS and CDR2 YFSETQ. V was pared by 3 bases and J by 1 base, with 5 bases of the junction left unmatched. This CDR3 is CASSSRQGSNTEAFF. For the CDR3, the DNA is TGCGCCAGCAGCTCCCGACAGGGGTCGAACACTGAAGCTTTCTTT.

The gene calls are TRBV5-5 and TRBJ1-2; D gene unclear. Germline loops: CDR1 SGHKS, CDR2 YYEKEE (reference sequence). This CDR3 is 16 amino acids long. Trimming left V 4 bases short and J 2 bases short, with 18 bases between. This chain's CDR3 is CASSLLEADENYGYTF. DNA for the CDR3: TGTGCCAGCAGCCTCCTTGAGGCAGACGAGAACTATGGCTACACCTTC.

In its sample, this clone was seen many times. The chain is built from TRBV5-8 and TRBJ1-5; a weak D match, TRBD1 (5 bases). Trimming removed 1 base from V and 15 bases from J, with 11 bases in between. Germline CDR1 is SGHTS and CDR2 is YDEGEE. The CDR3 length is 11 residues. The CDR3 protein is CASSLQQGGHF. The DNA of the CDR3 is TGTGCCAGCAGCTTGCAGCAGGGCGGGCATTTT. The entire variable domain, with the rest obtained from reference TRBV5-8 and TRBJ1-5, is as follows: EAGVTQSPTHLIKTRGQQATLRCSPISGHTSVYWYQQALGLGLQFLLWYDEGEERNRGNFPPRFSGRQFPNYSSELNVNALELEDSALYLCASSLQQGGHFGDGTRLSIL.

This chain joins TRBV27 and TRBJ2-7; 8 bases fit TRBD2. V gave up 0 bases and J gave up 5 bases; unmatched junction bases: 9. The CDR3 has 16 amino acids. Germline loops: CDR1 MNHEY, CDR2 SMNVEV (reference sequence). CDR3 bases: TGTGCCAGCAGTTTATCAGCCCCGACTAGCGTCGACGAGCAGTACTTC. This sequence encodes CASSLSAPTSVDEQYF.

The rearrangement joins TRBV19 to TRBJ2-1; D might be TRBD2 (5 bases). From germline, CDR1 is LNHDA and CDR2 SQIVND (reference sequence). Trimming took off 1 base at V and 2 bases at J, with 6 bases between the two ends. CDR3 length equals 14 residues. The CDR3 spells CASSIARAYNEQFF. The CDR3 DNA reads TGTGCCAGTAGTATAGCGAGGGCCTACAATGAGCAGTTCTTC. The whole variable domain, filled in from reference TRBV19 and TRBJ2-1, reads DGGITQSPKYLFRKEGQNVTLSCEQNLNHDAMYWYRQDPGQGLRLIYYSQIVNDFQKGDIAEGYSVSREKKESFPLTVTSAQKNPTAFYLCASSIARAYNEQFFGPGTRLTVL.

The rearrangement uses TRBV7-8 and TRBJ1-1; possibly TRBD1 for D (5 bases). The CDR3 contains 13 residues. Germline V gene lookup returns CDR1 SGHVS and CDR2 FQNEAQ. V was clipped by 5 bases and J by 3 bases, with 10 bases between them. The CDR3 sequence is CASSRDSYTEAFF. CDR3 nucleotides: TGTGCCAGCAGCCGCGACAGTTACACTGAAGCTTTCTTT.